This T cell receptor beta chain was captured in a study of blood T cell repertoires in COVID-19. Study at large: Acute and convalescent COVID-19 specimens originated in the United States, Italy and Spain.

Participants were aged about 18 to 90 years from approximately 23 US areas. In Cohort 3, a recovered donor had either two negative PCRs, clearance, or symptom resolution. Original analysis: Quantification of nucleated cells was approximated via reference gene primer amplification. This table comes from immunoSEQ multiplex PCR, and its TCRdb copy is limited to in-frame clones, with some not included. That table gives V, J and clone size, and the DNA gave D and trimming. The sample shows under 200,000 clones, less than 85% of them seen only once. V was clipped by 0 bases and J by 6 bases; unmatched bases: 5. Germline values: CDR1 GTSNPN, CDR2 SVGIG (reference sequence). This CDR3 is built from 14 residues. This clone occurred once.

The receptor was isolated from a man between 60 and 75 years old who had recovered from COVID-19. This chain joins TRBV30 and TRBJ2-7; 10 bases align to TRBD1. Sequencing was done on a sample of PBMCs or T cells enriched from blood (not recorded which). This CDR3 is CAWSVTTGGTEQYF. The CDR3 DNA sequence: TGTGCCTGGAGTGTAACGACAGGGGGCACCGAGCAGTACTTC.